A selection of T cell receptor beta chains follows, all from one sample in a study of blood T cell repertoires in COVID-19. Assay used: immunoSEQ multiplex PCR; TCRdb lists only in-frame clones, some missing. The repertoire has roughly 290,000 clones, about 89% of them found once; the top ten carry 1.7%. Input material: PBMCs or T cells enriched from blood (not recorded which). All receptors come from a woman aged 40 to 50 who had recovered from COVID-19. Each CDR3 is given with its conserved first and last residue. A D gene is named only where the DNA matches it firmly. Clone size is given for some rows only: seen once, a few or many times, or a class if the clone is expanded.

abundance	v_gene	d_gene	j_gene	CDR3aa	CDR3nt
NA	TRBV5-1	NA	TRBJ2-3	CASSLGLPYTDTQYF	TGCGCCAGCAGCTTGGGACTACCTTACACAGATACGCAGTATTTT
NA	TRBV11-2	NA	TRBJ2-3	CASSLGGWVGRGDTQYF	TGTGCCAGCAGCTTAGGAGGGTGGGTCGGCCGGGGAGATACGCAGTATTTT
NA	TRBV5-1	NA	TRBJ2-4	CASSLQGNDKNIQYF	TGCGCCAGCAGCTTACAGGGAAACGACAAAAACATTCAGTACTTC
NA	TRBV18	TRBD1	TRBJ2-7	CASSPSSGTGGEQYF	TGTGCCAGCTCACCTTCTTCCGGGACAGGGGGTGAGCAGTACTTC
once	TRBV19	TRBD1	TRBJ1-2	CASSRGTAYFEELNYGYTF	TGTGCCAGTAGTAGGGGGACAGCCTACTTCGAAGAACTTAACTATGGCTACACCTTC
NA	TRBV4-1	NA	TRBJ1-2	CASSQRSGRVGYGYTF	TGCGCCAGCAGCCAAAGAAGTGGCAGGGTGGGCTATGGCTACACCTTC
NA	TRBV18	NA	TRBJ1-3	CASSGPGGAGNTIYF	TGTGCCAGCTCCGGTCCCGGAGGGGCTGGAAACACCATATATTTT
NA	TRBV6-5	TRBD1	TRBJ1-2	CASSYSKGARFGYTF	TGTGCCAGCAGTTACTCGAAGGGGGCGCGGTTTGGCTACACCTTC
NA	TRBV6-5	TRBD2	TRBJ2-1	CASSSFGLGDYEQFF	TGTGCCAGCAGTTCTTTTGGACTAGGCGATTATGAGCAGTTCTTC
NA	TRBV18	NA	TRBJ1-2	CASSPREGDYGYTF	TGTGCCAGCTCACCACGGGAGGGGGACTATGGCTACACCTTC
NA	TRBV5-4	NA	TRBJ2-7	CASSLARGYEQYF	TGTGCCAGCAGCTTGGCCAGGGGATACGAGCAGTACTTC
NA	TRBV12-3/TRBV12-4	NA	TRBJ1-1	CASSFRAHEAFF	TGTGCCAGCAGTTTCAGGGCGCATGAAGCTTTCTTT
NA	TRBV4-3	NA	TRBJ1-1	CASSLTLQGQTF	TGCGCCAGCAGCCTTACCTTACAGGGTCAGACATTT
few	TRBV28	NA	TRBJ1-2	CASWQIPYGYTF	TGTGCCAGTTGGCAAATACCCTATGGCTACACCTTC
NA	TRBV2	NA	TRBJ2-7	CASTYVTSGYEQYF	TGTGCCAGCACCTACGTAACGTCGGGCTACGAGCAGTACTTC
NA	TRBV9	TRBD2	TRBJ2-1	CASSASGPYNEQFF	TGTGCCAGCAGCGCTAGCGGACCCTACAATGAGCAGTTCTTC
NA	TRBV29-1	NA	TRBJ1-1	CSVATQGTEAFF	TGCAGCGTTGCAACCCAGGGCACTGAAGCTTTCTTT
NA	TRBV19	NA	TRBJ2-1	CASSPTANNEQFF	TGTGCCAGTAGCCCGACAGCCAACAATGAGCAGTTCTTC
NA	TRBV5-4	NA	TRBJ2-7	CASSANNDRTYEQYF	TGTGCCAGCAGCGCCAACAACGACAGGACCTACGAGCAGTACTTC
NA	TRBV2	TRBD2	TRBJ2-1	CASRGTSGGVPYNEQFF	TGTGCCAGCAGGGGGACTAGCGGGGGGGTCCCCTACAATGAGCAGTTCTTC
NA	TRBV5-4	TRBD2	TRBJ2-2	CASSLVVGGINTGELFF	TGTGCCAGCAGCTTGGTTGTGGGGGGGATTAACACCGGGGAGCTGTTTTTT
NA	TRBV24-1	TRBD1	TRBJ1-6	CATSDLEFREERRDRADSPLHF	TGTGCCACCAGTGATTTGGAATTTCGGGAGGAACGCCGGGACAGGGCGGATTCACCCCTCCACTTT
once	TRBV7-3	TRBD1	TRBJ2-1	CASSSTGTGTYNEQFF	TGTGCCAGCAGCTCAACCGGGACAGGTACCTACAATGAGCAGTTCTTC
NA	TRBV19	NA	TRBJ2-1	CASSRLVSYNEQFF	TGTGCCAGTAGTAGACTAGTATCCTACAATGAGCAGTTCTTC
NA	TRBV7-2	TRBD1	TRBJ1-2	CASSLNRGSYGYTF	TGTGCCAGCAGCTTAAACAGGGGGTCCTATGGCTACACCTTC
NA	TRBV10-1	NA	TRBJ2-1	CASSEVLGGGGPYNEQFF	TGCGCCAGCAGCGAAGTTTTGGGGGGCGGGGGTCCCTACAATGAGCAGTTCTTC
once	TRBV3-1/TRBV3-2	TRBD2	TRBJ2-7	CASRPGLEFGEQYF	TGTGCCAGCAGGCCGGGACTAGAGTTTGGCGAGCAGTACTTC